This TCR beta chain was observed in a study of blood T cell repertoires in COVID-19. The data were produced by immunoSEQ multiplex PCR, yet TCRdb's version contains in-frame clones alone and is incomplete. The sample carries approximately 330,000 clones, roughly 87% recorded once. Germline-derived CDR1 and CDR2 are SGHVS and FNYEAQ. The CDR3 loop spans 16 amino acids. V was pared by 4 bases and J by 6 bases, with 7 bases of the junction left unmatched. Specimen: peripheral blood. J is TRBJ2-7 and V is TRBV7-6, with 15 bases matching TRBD2. The receptor's source is a man aged 25 to 40 with COVID-19, enrolled during active disease. This chain's CDR3 is CASSSRTSGGAGEQYF. The DNA for the CDR3 is TGTGCCAGCAGCTCCCGGACTAGCGGGGGGGCCGGCGAGCAGTACTTC. The full variable domain, with the rest looked up from reference TRBV7-6 and TRBJ2-7, is GAGVSQSPRYKVTKRGQDVALRCDPISGHVSLYWYRQALGQGPEFLTYFNYEAQQDKSGLPNDRFSAERPEGSISTLTIQRTEQRDSAMYRCASSSRTSGGAGEQYFGPGTRLTVT.